Below, 31 T cell receptor beta chains from the same sample are listed, as sequenced in a study of T-cell memory formation after mild COVID-19. TCRdb fed the 5' RACE reads into MiXCR, producing one record per CDR3 protein. Seen here are about 420,000 distinct CDR3 sequences, 20% to 25% observed once, and the top ten hold about an eighth. The sequenced sample consisted of PBMCs or a T cell subset sorted from them (not recorded which). These receptors all stem from an adult woman who had mild COVID-19 (a few samples of this study predate the infection). Cell type and time point are not known.

Here the CDR3 DNA reads TGTGCCAGCAGCGTCTCCGGGACAGCGACTGGAAACACCATATATTTT. It yields the protein CASSVSGTATGNTIYF. The rearrangement uses TRBV9 and TRBJ1-3; 7 bases agree with TRBD1. The CDR3 contains 16 residues. Looked up from germline, CDR1 is SGDLS and CDR2 is YYNGEE. V lost 2 bases, J lost 2 bases, and 7 bases stayed unmatched.

V gene TRBV11-2 combines with J gene TRBJ2-1; the match to TRBD2 covers 8 bases. Per the germline V gene, CDR1 is SGHAT and CDR2 is FQNNGV. CDR3 length equals 16 residues. Trimming removed 5 bases from V and 1 base from J; junction bases left unmatched: 7. The CDR3 reads CASSPVSGSSYNEQFF. As DNA, the CDR3 is TGTGCCAGCAGCCCTGTGAGCGGGAGTTCCTACAATGAGCAGTTCTTC.

This clonotype was counted a few times. The chain recombines TRBV5-1 with TRBJ2-1; TRBD1 matches at 10 bases. The trim removed 3 bases at V and 5 bases at J, leaving 5 bases unmatched. CDR3 length: 15 residues. Germline CDR1 and CDR2: SGHRS and YFSETQ. CDR3 coding DNA: TGCGCCAGCAGCTGGGCCGGGACAGGGGACAATGAGCAGTTCTTC. Translating gives CASSWAGTGDNEQFF.

This clonotype has more than one count but fewer than ten. This chain joins TRBV7-2 and TRBJ2-2; D call uncertain. This CDR3 is built from 14 residues. V was cut by 5 bases and J by 2 bases, with 9 bases left in between. Germline values: CDR1 SGHTA, CDR2 FQGNSA. CDR3 in amino acids: CASSPMGNTGELFF. CDR3 nucleotides: TGTGCCAGCAGCCCTATGGGTAACACCGGGGAGCTGTTTTTT.

Only a few counts were recorded for this clonotype. V gene TRBV7-6 combines with J gene TRBJ1-4, with 8 bases lining up with TRBD1. This CDR3 has 14 residues. V gave up 2 bases and J gave up 5 bases; unmatched junction bases: 1. Germline lookup yields CDR1 SGHVS and CDR2 FNYEAQ. Written as DNA, the CDR3 is TGTGCCAGCAGCTTAAACAGGGGGAATGAAAAACTGTTTTTT. Translated: CASSLNRGNEKLFF.

This clonotype was detected only once. The V and J genes are TRBV20-1 and TRBJ1-5, with 10 bases fitting TRBD1. CDR1 and CDR2 (germline): DFQATT, SNEGSKA (reference sequence). This CDR3 comprises 15 residues. V dropped 0 bases and J dropped 7; count of bases not matched to a gene: 6. This chain's CDR3 is CSARDGTGEAQPQHF. The CDR3 nucleotides are TGCAGTGCTAGAGATGGGACAGGGGAGGCCCAGCCCCAGCATTTT.

CDR3 bases: TGTGCCAGCAGGGACGGGGATGAGCAGTTCTTC. It codes for CASRDGDEQFF. The V and J genes are TRBV6-5 and TRBJ2-1, with a tentative D call TRBD2 (5 bases). The CDR3 length is 11 residues. Germline CDR1 MNHEY, CDR2 SVGAGI. V lost 6 bases and J lost 8, with 8 bases in between.

This clonotype was detected only a few times. V and J are TRBV12-3 or TRBV12-4 and TRBJ2-7; possibly TRBD1 for D (5 bases). The CDR3 is 14 amino acids. Trimming cost V 4 bases and J 2 bases, with 12 bases left between them. CDR3 amino acids: CASSSWTPPYEQYF. CDR3 in DNA: TGTGCCAGCAGTTCTTGGACACCTCCCTACGAGCAGTACTTC.

The J gene is TRBJ2-7, the V gene TRBV5-1; D ambiguous. CDR3 length: 15 amino acids. Between the trimmed V and J ends, which lost 0 bases and 0 bases, there was a span of 10 bases. CDR1 is SGHRS and CDR2 is YFSETQ in the germline V gene. This CDR3 reads CASSLEQLSSYEQYF. The CDR3 DNA is TGCGCCAGCAGCTTGGAACAGCTCTCCTCCTACGAGCAGTACTTC. The complete variable domain, with remaining parts taken from reference TRBV5-1 and TRBJ2-7, reads KAGVTQTPRYLIKTRGQQVTLSCSPISGHRSVSWYQQTPGQGLQFLFEYFSETQRNKGNFPGRFSGRQFSNSRSEMNVSTLELGDSALYLCASSLEQLSSYEQYFGPGTRLTVT.

The rearrangement joins TRBV11-2 to TRBJ2-7, with 8 bases aligning to TRBD1. Looked up from germline, CDR1 is SGHAT and CDR2 is FQNNGV. J was trimmed by 3 bases and V by 5 bases; bases with no gene match: 9. The CDR3 length is 15 residues. The CDR3 reads CASSNRQGRDYEQYF. The CDR3 DNA sequence: TGTGCCAGCAGCAACAGACAGGGGCGCGACTACGAGCAGTACTTC.

This chain links TRBV11-3 with TRBJ2-1; 12 bases match TRBD2. This CDR3 is built from 16 residues. After removal of 5 bases from V and 7 bases from J, the junction contained 9 bases not matched to a gene. Germline CDR1 is SGHNT and CDR2 is YENEEA. For the CDR3, the DNA is TGTGCCAGCAGCCAAATGACTAGCGGGAGAGTAAATGAGCAGTTCTTC. Its protein product is CASSQMTSGRVNEQFF.

This clonotype turned up a few times. The genes are TRBV5-1 and TRBJ2-6; no clear D gene. V was clipped by 1 base and J by 0 bases, with 8 bases between them. Per germline, CDR1 SGHRS and CDR2 YFSETQ. There are 16 residues in the CDR3. CDR3 sequence reads: CASSLKQPSGANVLTF. CDR3 DNA: TGCGCCAGCAGCTTGAAGCAGCCCTCTGGGGCCAACGTCCTGACTTTC. The variable domain in full, with the rest retrieved from reference TRBV5-1 and TRBJ2-6, is KAGVTQTPRYLIKTRGQQVTLSCSPISGHRSVSWYQQTPGQGLQFLFEYFSETQRNKGNFPGRFSGRQFSNSRSEMNVSTLELGDSALYLCASSLKQPSGANVLTFGAGSRLTVL.

The rearrangement links TRBV10-3 to TRBJ2-1; TRBD2 matches 8 bases. The CDR3 spans 15 residues. Trimming took 3 bases from V and 5 from J; bases not matched to a gene: 6. Germline CDR1 and CDR2: ENHRY and SYGVKD. CDR3 sequence (DNA): TGTGCCATCAGTGAAGGACTAGCAGTTCACAATGAGCAGTTCTTC. Protein product: CAISEGLAVHNEQFF.

The sample holds a few counts of this clonotype. V gene TRBV12-3 or TRBV12-4 combines with J gene TRBJ1-5; unclear D gene. Trimming left V 4 bases short and J 1 base short, with 17 bases between. The length of the CDR3 is 17 residues. CDR3 in amino acids: CASSSSIRAGSNQPQHF. In DNA, the CDR3 is TGTGCCAGCAGTTCCTCGATAAGGGCTGGCAGCAATCAGCCCCAGCATTTT.

The chain combines TRBV30 with TRBJ2-3; the D is unclear. There are 14 residues in the CDR3. Trimming left V 4 bases short and J 0 bases short, with 11 bases between. Per the germline V gene, CDR1 is GTSNPN and CDR2 is SVGIG (reference sequence). The CDR3: CAWNMRTSTDTQYF. DNA for the CDR3: TGTGCCTGGAATATGCGAACCAGCACAGATACGCAGTATTTT.

The chain combines TRBV4-1 with TRBJ1-1; no clear D. The germline V and J ends were trimmed by 0 bases and 10 bases, with 12 bases remaining between them. Looked up from germline, CDR1 is MGHRA and CDR2 is YSYEKL. The length of the CDR3 is 13 residues. The CDR3 DNA is TGCGCCAGCAGCCAAGATCGTGGCAGCCCAGCTTTCTTT. This gives the protein CASSQDRGSPAFF.

This chain links TRBV5-5 with TRBJ2-2; D is unclear. CDR1 and CDR2 from the germline V gene are SGHKS and YYEKEE (reference sequence). The germline V and J ends were trimmed by 1 base and 2 bases, with 6 bases remaining between them. This CDR3 has 14 amino acids. CDR3 nucleotides: TGTGCCAGCAGCTTGCCAGCTAACACCGGGGAGCTGTTTTTT. Protein product: CASSLPANTGELFF.

The rearrangement joins TRBV10-3 to TRBJ2-5, with a tentative D call TRBD1 (6 bases). V was shortened by 10 bases and J by 5 bases, with 17 bases between the two germline ends. The CDR3 sequence is 13 residues long. Germline V gene sequence: CDR1 ENHRY, CDR2 SYGVKD. The CDR3 DNA follows: TGTGCCACCAAACCAGGGGTCGCGGAGACCCAGTACTTC. Its translation: CATKPGVAETQYF.

This clonotype has a handful of counts. This chain connects TRBV6-2 or TRBV6-3 to TRBJ2-1; 8 bases agree with TRBD1. V shed 8 bases and J 10 bases; nucleotides not matched to a gene: 7. Germline V gene lookup returns CDR1 MNHEY and CDR2 SVGEGT. The CDR3 sequence is 12 residues long. CDR3: CASGQGALEQFF. The CDR3, as DNA: TGTGCCAGCGGGCAGGGGGCTCTAGAGCAGTTCTTC.

This clonotype has more than one count but fewer than ten. The genes are TRBV12-3 or TRBV12-4 and TRBJ2-7, with TRBD2 matching over 10 bases. The CDR3 is 17 residues long. V lost 5 bases and J lost 6; bases outside the gene matches: 16. The CDR3, as DNA: TGTGCCAGCAGTATCCGAGCGGGAGGGCCTAATGGTGGCGAGCAGTACTTC. It translates to CASSIRAGGPNGGEQYF.

There are a few counts of this clonotype. V is TRBV6-1 and J is TRBJ1-5; D uncertain. The germline gives CDR1 MNHNS, CDR2 SASEGT. V lost 5 bases to trimming and J lost 7 bases, with 15 bases between them. CDR3 length equals 14 residues. CDR3 sequence: CASSRRRVRQPQHF. CDR3 nucleotide sequence: TGTGCCAGCAGTCGTCGGCGGGTCAGACAGCCCCAGCATTTT.

The rearrangement links TRBV11-3 to TRBJ2-5; D unresolved. Trimming took off 6 bases at V and 5 bases at J, with 16 bases between the two ends. The germline V gene encodes CDR1 SGHNT and CDR2 YENEEA. The CDR3 contains 14 residues. This CDR3 reads CASSSGPSVETQYF. CDR3 in DNA: TGTGCCAGCAGTTCCGGGCCTTCGGTGGAGACCCAGTACTTC.

This clonotype was found a few times. The rearrangement uses TRBV6-2 or TRBV6-3 and TRBJ2-3; D possibly corresponds to TRBD2 (6 bases). The length of the CDR3 is 12 residues. The V end lost 9 bases, the J end lost 0 bases, and 7 bases lay between the germline ends. CDR1 MNHEY and CDR2 SVGEGT come from the germline V gene. CDR3 nucleotides: TGTGCCAGTGGGACTAGCACAGATACGCAGTATTTT. Encoded protein: CASGTSTDTQYF.

The V call is TRBV18, the J call TRBJ1-1, with 10 bases lining up with TRBD1. CDR1 is KGHSH and CDR2 is LQKENI in the germline V gene. J was trimmed by 7 bases and V by 3 bases; bases with no gene match: 14. The CDR3 length is 17 residues. The CDR3 DNA follows: TGTGCCAGCTCACCGCGAACCCCGGGACAGGGGCTAGATGAAGCTTTCTTT. This sequence encodes CASSPRTPGQGLDEAFF. Looking up the rest from reference TRBV18 and TRBJ1-1 gives the full variable domain: NAGVMQNPRHLVRRRGQEARLRCSPMKGHSHVYWYRQLPEEGLKFMVYLQKENIIDESGMPKERFSAEFPKEGPSILRIQQVVRGDSAAYFCASSPRTPGQGLDEAFFGQGTRLTVV.

This clonotype was seen a handful of times. The V and J genes are TRBV3-1 and TRBJ2-5; 11 positions agree with TRBD2. Germline trimming cut 4 bases from V and 5 bases from J; bases unmatched to any gene: 6. The V gene's germline CDR1 is LGHDT and CDR2 YNNKEL (reference sequence). CDR3 length: 15 amino acids. This chain's CDR3 is CASSRPTSGKETQYF. The CDR3 DNA sequence: TGTGCCAGCAGCCGACCGACTAGCGGGAAGGAGACCCAGTACTTC.

This clonotype was seen many times. V usage is TRBV18 and J usage is TRBJ2-5; no clear D. Trimming took 3 bases from V and 3 from J, leaving 5 bases between them. This CDR3 is built from 12 residues. Germline values: CDR1 KGHSH, CDR2 LQKENI. This CDR3 reads CASSPWEETQYF. In nucleotides, the CDR3 is TGTGCCAGCTCACCTTGGGAAGAGACCCAGTACTTC.

This clonotype showed up just a few times. The chain employs TRBV19 and TRBJ1-1; D is perhaps TRBD1 (5 bases). The CDR3 covers 10 residues. Germline V gene data show CDR1 as LNHDA and CDR2 as SQIVND (reference sequence). The V gene lost 6 bases and the J gene lost 6 bases, with 5 bases spanning the gap. In DNA form, the CDR3 reads TGTGCCAGTAGAGGGGCTGAAGCTTTCTTT. It translates to CASRGAEAFF. The complete variable domain, with remaining parts taken from reference TRBV19 and TRBJ1-1, reads DGGITQSPKYLFRKEGQNVTLSCEQNLNHDAMYWYRQDPGQGLRLIYYSQIVNDFQKGDIAEGYSVSREKKESFPLTVTSAQKNPTAFYLCASRGAEAFFGQGTRLTVV.

With respect to this clonotype: Compared with germline, one end of the junction differs, possibly owing to a read error. The V and J genes are TRBV6-5 and TRBJ1-1; a weak D match, TRBD1 (5 bases). The CDR3 runs 13 residues. In germline, CDR1 is MNHEY, CDR2 SVGAGI. The CDR3 loop reads CAISKAGWTEAFF. For the CDR3, the DNA is TGTGCCATCAGTAAGGCAGGGTGGACTGAAGCTTTCTTT.

This clonotype has just a few counts. The rearrangement links TRBV6-6 to TRBJ2-5; 10 bases align to TRBD2. Germline trimming cut 0 bases from V and 6 bases from J; bases unmatched to any gene: 10. Looked up from germline, CDR1 is MNHNY and CDR2 is SVGAGI (reference sequence). The CDR3 is made up of 17 amino acids. CDR3 amino acids: CASSYSEIAGGGKTQYF. In nucleotides, the CDR3 is TGTGCCAGCAGTTACTCGGAGATAGCGGGAGGAGGGAAGACCCAGTACTTC.

The chain is built from TRBV15 and TRBJ2-2; tentatively, D is TRBD1 or TRBD2 (5 bases each). Germline V gene lookup returns CDR1 LNHNV and CDR2 YYDKDF (reference sequence). Trimming shortened V by 0 bases and J by 0 bases, and 17 bases separated the two germline ends. The CDR3 covers 19 residues. The CDR3 DNA reads TGTGCCACCAGCAGAGATTGGGGGACCGGACGGACGAACACCGGGGAGCTGTTTTTT. It specifies CATSRDWGTGRTNTGELFF.

This clonotype has only a few counts. V and J are TRBV12-5 and TRBJ1-2; D not resolved. The CDR3 consists of 14 residues. Germline-derived CDR1 and CDR2 are LGHNT and FRNRAP. Trimming shortened V by 1 base and J by 8 bases, and 14 bases separated the two germline ends. In DNA, the CDR3 is TGTGCTAGTGGTTTGGACGGCCTGACTGGAGGCTACACCTTC. It codes for CASGLDGLTGGYTF.